These 26 T cell receptor beta chains share one sample of origin, sequenced in a study of CXCR3-negative and CXCR3-positive naive CD8 T cells (dated by TCRdb to between 2017 and 2020). Data came from a NextSeq 550. The Human TCR Profiling Kit (MiLaboratory) was used to prepare UMI-labeled 5' RACE TRB cDNA libraries. Each entry corresponds to one CDR3 protein sequence from reads that TCRdb reprocessed, and DNA is not given. The sample's clone listing holds around 5,000 distinct CDR3 sequences. Over 1.1% of the sample belongs to the ten largest clones. Study-wide conclusions, independent of this receptor: Compared with CXCR3-negative naive cells, CXCR3-positive naive cells had TRB CDR3s with higher hydrophobicity (lower Kidera factor 4), lower energy, and higher strength and volume indices.

The antigens for these receptors are not known. The specimen sequenced was naive CXCR3+ CD8+ T cells from blood. The sample's cell subset or site label, decoded: CD45RO-CCR7+CD27+CD95- naive CD8+ T cells expressing CXCR3 (TNR3+). These TCRs come from a human donor in good health. Some clones in this sample may be carry-over from other donors' samples.

According to its frequency, this clonotype is medium-sized. The CDR3 reads CSVGGTSGSTDTQYF. The genes are TRBV29-1 and TRBJ2-3; no DNA is available, so the TRBD2 call from TCRdb remains unchecked. Germline CDR1 reads SQVTM; CDR2 reads ANQGSEA. This CDR3 spans 15 amino acids.

Frequency places this clonotype as medium-sized (0.01 to 0.1%). This chain joins TRBV29-1 and TRBJ2-1; TCRdb lists TRBD2, though no DNA is available to test this call. This CDR3 is 16 amino acids long. Germline loops: CDR1 SQVTM, CDR2 ANQGSEA. CDR3 region: CSVEGSLAGDYNEQFF.

This clonotype counts as medium-sized (0.01 to 0.1%) by frequency. The chain couples TRBV11-2 to TRBJ1-2. The germline CDR1 and CDR2 sequences are SGHAT and FQNNGV. The CDR3 extends over 17 amino acids. CDR3 sequence reads: CASSLGYQGRANYGYTF.

The chain uses TRBV28 and TRBJ2-7; TCRdb's D call of TRBD1 is untestable without DNA. Germline CDR1 reads MDHEN; CDR2 reads SYDVKM. The CDR3 length is 14 residues. CDR3 protein: CASSLGGGHYEQYF.

Judged by frequency, this clonotype is medium-sized. The chain joins TRBV11-2 to TRBJ2-7; TCRdb's D call of TRBD1 is untestable without DNA. This CDR3 has 13 residues. Per germline, CDR1 SGHAT and CDR2 FQNNGV. The CDR3 sequence: CASSLGTGTEQYF.

By frequency, this clonotype registers medium-sized. This sequence joins TRBV20-1 and TRBJ1-1. The CDR3 consists of 18 residues. Germline CDR1 is DFQATT and CDR2 is SNEGSKA (reference sequence). The CDR3: CSARPRGASRPADTEAFF.

Judged by frequency, this clonotype is medium-sized (0.01 to 0.1%). The CDR3 region is CASSSPPAVNLQGQFF. The chain carries TRBV28 and TRBJ2-1; no DNA is available, so the TRBD2 call from TCRdb remains unchecked. The CDR3 extends over 16 amino acids. Germline CDR1 MDHEN, CDR2 SYDVKM.

This chain connects TRBV19 to TRBJ1-1; TCRdb picks TRBD1, but there is no DNA to check that call. Germline CDR1 and CDR2: LNHDA and SQIVND (reference sequence). The CDR3 sequence is 14 residues long. Here the CDR3 reads CASRTGTGGSEAFF. Drawing the rest from reference TRBV19 and TRBJ1-1, the complete variable domain is DGGITQSPKYLFRKEGQNVTLSCEQNLNHDAMYWYRQDPGQGLRLIYYSQIVNDFQKGDIAEGYSVSREKKESFPLTVTSAQKNPTAFYLCASRTGTGGSEAFFGQGTRLTVV.

This clonotype is classed as medium-sized by frequency. This chain uses TRBV6-5 with TRBJ2-5; TCRdb picks TRBD1, but there is no DNA to check that call. The CDR3 covers 15 residues. Germline V CDR1 and CDR2: MNHEY, SVGAGI. Here the CDR3 reads CASSYSVRGGETQYF.

The chain employs TRBV11-2 and TRBJ2-1; TCRdb gives TRBD2 as the D gene, but with no DNA this cannot be confirmed. CDR1 is SGHAT and CDR2 is FQNNGV in the germline V gene. The CDR3 contains 17 residues. The CDR3 loop reads CASSFLAGGNSYNEQFF.

The V gene is TRBV9, the J gene TRBJ2-5; TCRdb selects TRBD1, and the lack of DNA leaves this call unchecked. CDR1 SGDLS and CDR2 YYNGEE come from the germline V gene. The CDR3 runs 15 residues. CDR3 sequence reads: CACSARTEARQTQYF.

This chain joins TRBV28 and TRBJ2-2; the TCRdb D gene call, TRBD2, has no DNA to confirm it. The CDR3 sequence is 15 residues long. Germline CDR1 is MDHEN and CDR2 is SYDVKM. The CDR3 protein is CASSLLAENTGELFF.

Measured by frequency, this clonotype is medium-sized (0.01 to 0.1%). The J gene is TRBJ2-4, the V gene TRBV20-1. The CDR3 totals 14 residues. CDR1 DFQATT and CDR2 SNEGSKA come from the germline V gene (reference sequence). The CDR3 reads CSARDRTTKNIQYF.

Its frequency marks this clonotype as medium-sized. V and J are TRBV7-2 and TRBJ2-3; absent DNA, TCRdb's TRBD2 call cannot be checked. The CDR3 runs 19 residues. Germline CDR1 SGHTA, CDR2 FQGNSA. Here the CDR3 reads CASSPQMVTSVPSTDTQYF.

The chain combines TRBV7-7 with TRBJ2-1; TCRdb's D call of TRBD1 is untestable without DNA. Germline V gene data show CDR1 as SSHAT and CDR2 as FNYEAQ (reference sequence). The CDR3 loop spans 14 amino acids. This chain's CDR3 is CASSLGAGDDEQFF.

The chain combines TRBV12-3 or TRBV12-4 with TRBJ2-5; lacking DNA, the TRBD1 call made by TCRdb goes unchecked. This CDR3 contains 15 residues. The CDR3 loop is CASSLTGLEIQTKYF.

In terms of frequency, this clonotype is medium-sized. The V gene is TRBV29-1, the J gene TRBJ2-2. The CDR3 consists of 16 residues. Germline lookup yields CDR1 SQVTM and CDR2 ANQGSEA. CDR3: CSVGFLERQNTGELFF.

This clonotype shows up as medium-sized (0.01 to 0.1%) by frequency. This chain joins TRBV11-2 and TRBJ1-6; TCRdb outputs TRBD1, but without DNA this stays unchecked. The CDR3 consists of 15 residues. In germline, CDR1 is SGHAT, CDR2 FQNNGV. CDR3 sequence: CASSPSPPYNSPLHF.

This clonotype shows up as medium-sized by frequency. The chain employs TRBV21-1 and TRBJ1-1; TCRdb's D call of TRBD1 is untestable without DNA. TRBV21-1 is recorded as a pseudogene. This CDR3 region has 14 residues. The CDR3 loop is CARIKGTANTEAFF.

This clonotype shows up as medium-sized (0.01 to 0.1%) by frequency. The genes are TRBV4-2 and TRBJ2-3; there is no DNA to check the TCRdb D call of TRBD2. Germline assignment: CDR1 LGHNA and CDR2 YNFKEQ. This CDR3 has 16 amino acids. The CDR3 protein is CASSQGTSGFTDTQYF.

Frequency places this clonotype as medium-sized. V is TRBV4-2 and J is TRBJ1-2. This CDR3 comprises 12 residues. From germline, CDR1 is LGHNA and CDR2 YNFKEQ. The chain's CDR3 is CASSQDFLGYTF.

This sequence joins TRBV10-3 and TRBJ2-1; the TCRdb D gene call, TRBD2, has no DNA to confirm it. The germline V gene has CDR1 ENHRY and CDR2 SYGVKD. CDR3 length: 15 amino acids. The chain's CDR3 is CAISGEGGPYNEQFF.

The CDR3 loop reads CSVAGSYGYTF. The genes are TRBV29-1 and TRBJ1-2; TCRdb proposes TRBD1, but this gene call is untestable without DNA. This CDR3 region has 11 residues. Germline values: CDR1 SQVTM, CDR2 ANQGSEA.

This clonotype is deemed medium-sized by its frequency. The chain combines TRBV7-9 with TRBJ2-4; TCRdb calls TRBD2, which cannot be checked without DNA. There are 12 residues in the CDR3. CDR1 and CDR2 (germline): SEHNR, FQNEAQ (reference sequence). The CDR3 loop reads CASSLEGGIYDF.

The gene calls are TRBV7-8 and TRBJ2-1; TCRdb calls TRBD2, which cannot be checked without DNA. Germline CDR1 SGHVS, CDR2 FQNEAQ. The CDR3 extends over 16 amino acids. The CDR3 is CASSGSGGSSYNEQFF.

CDR3 amino acids: CSATPKDTQETQYF. The V gene is TRBV20-1, the J gene TRBJ2-5. CDR3 length: 14 residues. Per germline, CDR1 DFQATT and CDR2 SNEGSKA (reference sequence).